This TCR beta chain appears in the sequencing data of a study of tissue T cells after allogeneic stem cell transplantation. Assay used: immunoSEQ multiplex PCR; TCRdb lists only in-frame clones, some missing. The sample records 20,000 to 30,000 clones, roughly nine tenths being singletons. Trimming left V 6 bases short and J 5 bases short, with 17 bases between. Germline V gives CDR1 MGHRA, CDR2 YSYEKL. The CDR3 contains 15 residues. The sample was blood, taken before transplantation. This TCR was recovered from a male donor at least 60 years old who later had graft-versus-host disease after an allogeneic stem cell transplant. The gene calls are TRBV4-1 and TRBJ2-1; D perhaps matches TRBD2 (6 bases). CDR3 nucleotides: TGCGCCAGCAGGGAGGGACTCGGCGAACACAATGAGCAGTTCTTC. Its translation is CASREGLGEHNEQFF.